The entry below describes one T cell receptor beta chain. Its matching antigen is unknown. The CDR3 is 15 amino acids. V gave up 0 bases and J gave up 6 bases, with 15 bases separating them. Germline CDR1 reads MGHRA; CDR2 reads YSYEKL. This specimen comes from a study of T-cell memory formation after mild COVID-19. General study results and limits: The SARS-CoV-2 specificity of second-wave clones reaching peak at day 37 remained unverified.

TCRdb recomputed calls from the 5' RACE reads with MiXCR, one row per CDR3 protein. The data show around 410,000 distinct CDR3 sequences, 23% seen once. The receptor was derived from an adult woman who had mild COVID-19 (a few samples of this study predate the infection). Cell type and time point are not known. The specimen sequenced was PBMCs or a T cell subset sorted from them (not recorded which). This chain uses TRBV4-1 with TRBJ2-7; possibly TRBD1 or TRBD2 for D (6 bases each). The CDR3 DNA follows: TGCGCCAGCAGCCAAGAGGCAGGGGACTCTCTCGAGCAGTACTTC. Its translation is CASSQEAGDSLEQYF.